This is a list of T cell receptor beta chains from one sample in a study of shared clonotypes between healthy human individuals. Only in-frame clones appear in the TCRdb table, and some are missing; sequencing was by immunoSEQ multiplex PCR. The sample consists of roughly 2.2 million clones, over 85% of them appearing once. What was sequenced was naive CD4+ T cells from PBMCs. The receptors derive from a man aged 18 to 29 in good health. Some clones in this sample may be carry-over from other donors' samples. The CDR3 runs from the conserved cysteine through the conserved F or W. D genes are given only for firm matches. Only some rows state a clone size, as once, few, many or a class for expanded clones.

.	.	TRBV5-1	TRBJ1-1	TGCGCCAGCAGCTTGGTGTCGGGGAGCACTGAAGCTTTCTTT	CASSLVSGSTEAFF
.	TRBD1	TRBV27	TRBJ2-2	TGTGCCAGTGCGGACAGGGGGAACACCGGGGAGCTGTTTTTT	CASADRGNTGELFF
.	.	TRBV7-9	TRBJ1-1	TGTGCCAGCAGACCTACTGCGGGGGCTGGCACTGAAGCTTTCTTT	CASRPTAGAGTEAFF
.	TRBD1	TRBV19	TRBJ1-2	TGTGCCAGTAGTATGGCGACAGGGGGCTATGGCTACACCTTC	CASSMATGGYGYTF
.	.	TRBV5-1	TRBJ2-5	TGCGCCAGCAGCTTGGAGGGGGGCTCAGCCCGAGAGACCCAGTACTTC	CASSLEGGSARETQYF
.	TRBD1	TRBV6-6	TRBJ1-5	TGTGCCAGCAGTGGACAGGGACATAGCAATCAGCCCCAGCATTTT	CASSGQGHSNQPQHF
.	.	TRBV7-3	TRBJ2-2	TGTGCCAGCAGCGTAATTACCGGGGAGCTGTTTTTT	CASSVITGELFF
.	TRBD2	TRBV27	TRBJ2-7	TGTGCCAGCGGCCTTGCTAGCGGACGTTCCTACGAGCAGTACTTC	CASGLASGRSYEQYF
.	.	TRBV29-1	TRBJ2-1	TGCAGCGTTGAGGGCCACGGGATGGTTCCCAGCTCCTACAATGAGCAGTTCTTC	CSVEGHGMVPSSYNEQFF
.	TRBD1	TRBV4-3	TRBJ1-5	TGCGCCAGCAGCCAACGTCTACCGGGACAGGGGTATCAGCCCCAGCATTTT	CASSQRLPGQGYQPQHF
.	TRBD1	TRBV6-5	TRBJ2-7	TGTGCCACCCAGCGACAGGGGGTCTACGAGCAGTACTTC	CATQRQGVYEQYF
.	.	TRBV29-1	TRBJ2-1	TGCAGCTCCAGTTTCGTCCTGAAAAACAATGAGCAGTTCTTC	CSSSFVLKNNEQFF
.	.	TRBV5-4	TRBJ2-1	TGTGCCAGCAGCGCCCAACGGGCGGGATACAATGAGCAGTTCTTC	CASSAQRAGYNEQFF
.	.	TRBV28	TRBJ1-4	TGTGCCAGCAGCACTAGGCAGGGGAGTCGGGAAAAACTGTTTTTT	CASSTRQGSREKLFF
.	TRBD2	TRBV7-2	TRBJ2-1	TGTGCCAGCAGCTCCCACAATGAAGCGGGAGGCGTCTCCTACAATGAGCAGTTCTTC	CASSSHNEAGGVSYNEQFF
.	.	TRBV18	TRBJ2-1	TGTGCCAGCTCCCTACTGAGCGGAAGCTCCTACAATGAGCAGTTCTTC	CASSLLSGSSYNEQFF
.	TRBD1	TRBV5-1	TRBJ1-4	TGCGCCAGCAGCTTGGCCAGGGACAGCCTTGCAACTAATGAAAAACTGTTTTTT	CASSLARDSLATNEKLFF
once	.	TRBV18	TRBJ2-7	TGTGCCAGCTCACCCAGGCGTCCTGGAGGGGACGAGCAGTACTTC	CASSPRRPGGDEQYF
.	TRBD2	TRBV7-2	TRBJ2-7	TGTGCCAGCCGATTTCGGACTAGCGGGGTCTACGAGCAGTACTTC	CASRFRTSGVYEQYF
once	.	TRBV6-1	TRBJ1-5	TGTGCCAGCAGGTTGGGGGGGAGGAATCAGCCCCAGCATTTT	CASRLGGRNQPQHF
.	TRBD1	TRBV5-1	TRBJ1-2	TGCGCCAGCAGCTTGAACCAGGGGGCTGGAGGCTACACCTTC	CASSLNQGAGGYTF
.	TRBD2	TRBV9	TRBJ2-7	TGTGCCAGCAGCGTAGGTGCTAGCGGGGAGTGGGGCTTCGGCGAGCAGTACTTC	CASSVGASGEWGFGEQYF
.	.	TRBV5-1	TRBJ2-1	TGCGCCAGCAGCTGGGCTGGGACAAGCTCCTACAATGAGCAGTTCTTC	CASSWAGTSSYNEQFF
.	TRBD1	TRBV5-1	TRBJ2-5	TGCGCCAGCAGGGAAGGGGGCACGGAGACCCAGTACTTC	CASREGGTETQYF
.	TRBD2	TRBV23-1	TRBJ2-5	TGCGCCAGCAGTCAAACGAGACTAGCGGGGTCCCAAGAGACCCAGTACTTC	CASSQTRLAGSQETQYF
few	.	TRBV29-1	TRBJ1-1	TGCAGCGTTGTTTGGGGAGGCACTGAAGCTTTCTTT	CSVVWGGTEAFF
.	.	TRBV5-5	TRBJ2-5	TGTGCCAGCAGTTCTCCCGGGACACAAGAGACCCAGTACTTC	CASSSPGTQETQYF
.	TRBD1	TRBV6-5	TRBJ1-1	TGTGCCAGCAGTTACGACAGGGGGATGAACACTGAAGCTTTCTTT	CASSYDRGMNTEAFF
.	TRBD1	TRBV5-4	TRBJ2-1	TGTGCCAGCAGCACCCCGGGACAGGGAAACAATGAGCAGTTCTTC	CASSTPGQGNNEQFF
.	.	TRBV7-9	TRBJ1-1	TGTGCCAGCAGCCTTACGGGGGAAACTGAAGCTTTCTTT	CASSLTGETEAFF
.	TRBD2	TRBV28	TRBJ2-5	TGTGCCAGCAGTCCGACTAGCGGCCCTTCCAAAACCCAGTACTTC	CASSPTSGPSKTQYF
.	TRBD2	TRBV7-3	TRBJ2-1	TGTGCCAGCTCACGGGGGCTAGCGGGGCCAAGCTCCTACAATGAGCAGTTCTTC	CASSRGLAGPSSYNEQFF
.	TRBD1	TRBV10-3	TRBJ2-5	TGTGCCATCAGTGAGCTGGGACAGGCCCAAGAGACCCAGTACTTC	CAISELGQAQETQYF
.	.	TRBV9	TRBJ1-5	TGTGCCAGCAGCCCCCAAAAAGCCGATCAGCCCCAGCATTTT	CASSPQKADQPQHF
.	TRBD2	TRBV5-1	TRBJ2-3	TGCGCCAGCAGTACTAGCGGGCACACAGATACGCAGTATTTT	CASSTSGHTDTQYF
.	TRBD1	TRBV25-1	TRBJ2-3	TGTGCCAGCAGTGACAAAGACAGGGGACGGACAGATACGCAGTATTTT	CASSDKDRGRTDTQYF
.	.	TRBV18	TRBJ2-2	TGTGCCAGCTCACCGGTAATGGACACCGGGGAGCTGTTTTTT	CASSPVMDTGELFF
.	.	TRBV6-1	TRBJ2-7	TGTGCCAGCAGTGAATCCCCCTTGGTCGAGCAGTACTTC	CASSESPLVEQYF
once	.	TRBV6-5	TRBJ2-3	TGTGCCAGCAGAATTGGACTCGGCGTCACAGATACGCAGTATTTT	CASRIGLGVTDTQYF
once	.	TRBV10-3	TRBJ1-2	TGTGCCATCAGTGAGTCCGGGGGCGCTTTCGGTGGCTACACCTTC	CAISESGGAFGGYTF
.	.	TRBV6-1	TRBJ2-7	TGTGCCAGCGGAAACGAGCAGTACTTC	CASGNEQYF